This TCR beta chain was documented in a study of CXCR3-negative and CXCR3-positive naive CD8 T cells. Turning to the study itself: The study obtained 120 million to 150 million TRB reads, about 1.5 +/- 0.3 million per library.

Germline V gives CDR1 KGHDR, CDR2 SFDVKD. The CDR3 covers 14 residues. Overall study results and limits: Greater hydrophobicity was found in TRB CDR3s of CXCR3-positive naive cells than of CXCR3-negative naive cells.

As to this clonotype: The antigen is not known.

Libraries of TRB cDNA were made by 5' RACE and carried UMIs. TCRdb re-called the 5' RACE reads and gives one entry per CDR3 protein, without DNA. The sample data list 45,000 to 65,000 distinct CDR3 sequences. Sequenced sample: naive CXCR3- CD8+ T cells from blood. Subset of the sample: CD45RO-CCR7+CD27+CD95- naive CD8+ T cells lacking CXCR3 (TNR3-). The rearrangement joins TRBV24-1 to TRBJ2-7; TCRdb selects TRBD1, and the lack of DNA leaves this call unchecked. The sequence was obtained from a human donor in good health. Some clones in this sample may be carry-over from other donors' samples. The CDR3 spells CATSARNSPYEQYF.